Below are 30 T cell receptor beta chains sequenced from a single sample in a study of blood T cell repertoires in COVID-19. Sequencing was performed with immunoSEQ multiplex PCR; in TCRdb, only in-frame clones are kept and a portion is missing. The table includes tens of thousands of clones, 85% detected once. The sequenced sample consisted of peripheral blood. These receptors originate from an elderly man with acute or convalescent COVID-19.

CDR3 bases: TGCGCCAGCAGCCAACTGGGACTGGAACAAGAGACCCAGTACTTC. Residues: CASSQLGLEQETQYF. This chain links TRBV5-1 with TRBJ2-5; a possible D gene is TRBD2 (6 bases). The CDR3 has 15 amino acids. V was trimmed by 4 bases and J by 2 bases, leaving 15 bases between them. Germline loops: CDR1 SGHRS, CDR2 YFSETQ.

The chain recombines TRBV2 with TRBJ2-1; 8 positions agree with TRBD2. There are 14 residues in the CDR3. Germline lookup yields CDR1 SNHLY and CDR2 FYNNEI. After removal of 7 bases from V and 4 bases from J, the junction contained 6 bases not matched to a gene. CDR3 DNA: TGTGCCAGCATGGGACTAGTGGGTTACAATGAGCAGTTCTTC. Amino acids: CASMGLVGYNEQFF. Together with reference TRBV2 and TRBJ2-1, the CDR3 gives the full variable domain: EPEVTQTPSHQVTQMGQEVILRCVPISNHLYFYWYRQILGQKVEFLVSFYNNEISEKSEIFDDQFSVERPDGSNFTLKIRSTKLEDSAMYFCASMGLVGYNEQFFGPGTRLTVL.

V is TRBV10-2 and J is TRBJ2-5, with 8 bases aligning to TRBD2. The CDR3 has 16 amino acids. With 2 bases clipped from V and 1 base from J, the junction kept 6 bases outside the gene matches. The germline gives CDR1 WSHSY, CDR2 SAAADI. The CDR3 nucleotides read TGCGCCAGCAGTGAGCTAGCTAGCGGGTTCCAAGAGACCCAGTACTTC. It codes for CASSELASGFQETQYF.

This chain joins TRBV4-3 and TRBJ2-3, with D possibly TRBD2 on 6 matching bases. The CDR3 is 16 amino acids. The V and J ends lost 2 bases and 0 bases respectively, with 12 bases between them. Germline V gives CDR1 LGHNA, CDR2 YSLEER. The CDR3 sequence is CASSQKSLASTDTQYF. CDR3 nucleotide sequence: TGCGCCAGCAGCCAAAAAAGTCTAGCGAGCACAGATACGCAGTATTTT.

This rearrangement joins TRBV12-3 or TRBV12-4 to TRBJ1-6; a weak D match, TRBD1 (6 bases). CDR3 length: 11 amino acids. V dropped 6 bases and J dropped 15 bases, with 12 bases sitting between them. The DNA of the CDR3 is TGTGCCAGCAGCCTGGGACATGGCCTCCACTTT. Its protein product is CASSLGHGLHF.

The chain carries TRBV4-3 and TRBJ1-1, with 7 nucleotides matching TRBD1. J lost 3 bases, V lost 3 bases, and 7 bases had no gene match. The length of the CDR3 is 15 residues. Germline V gives CDR1 LGHNA, CDR2 YSLEER. CDR3: CASSHEIGGHTEAFF. DNA of the CDR3: TGCGCCAGCAGCCACGAGATAGGGGGCCACACTGAAGCTTTCTTT.

V is TRBV5-1 and J is TRBJ2-5; no clear D gene. The length of the CDR3 is 12 residues. Trimming took 1 base from V and 5 from J, leaving 6 bases between them. Germline CDR1 and CDR2: SGHRS and YFSETQ. The CDR3, as DNA: TGCGCCAGCAGCTTGCTAATGGAGACCCAGTACTTC. Protein: CASSLLMETQYF.

This chain connects TRBV30 to TRBJ1-2, with 9 bases lining up with TRBD1. Germline V CDR1 and CDR2: GTSNPN, SVGIG (reference sequence). With 4 bases clipped from V and 4 bases from J, the junction kept 4 bases outside the gene matches. CDR3 length equals 13 residues. The CDR3 spells CAWTRDRAYGYTF. Written as DNA, the CDR3 is TGTGCCTGGACCCGGGACAGGGCCTATGGCTACACCTTC.

This CDR3 reads CASSKDRGTNQPQHF. The CDR3 bases are TGTGCCAGCAGTAAGGACAGGGGCACCAATCAGCCCCAGCATTTT. The chain joins TRBV6-5 to TRBJ1-5, with TRBD1 matching over 9 bases. From germline, CDR1 is MNHEY and CDR2 SVGAGI. The J segment lost 3 bases and the V segment lost 5 bases, leaving 5 bases of the junction unmatched. The CDR3 spans 15 residues.

V gene TRBV6-6 combines with J gene TRBJ1-5; D is unresolved. From germline, CDR1 is MNHNY and CDR2 SVGAGI (reference sequence). This CDR3 region has 14 residues. Trimming took off 7 bases at V and 6 bases at J, with 16 bases between the two ends. The CDR3 DNA is TGTGCCAGCATGTCCCTATCCCCGGGTCAGCCCCAGCATTTT. It codes for CASMSLSPGQPQHF.

The chain combines TRBV5-5 with TRBJ1-1, with a weak D call TRBD1 (5 bases). The V end was cut by 2 bases, the J end by 1 base, with 12 bases between. Germline CDR1 is SGHKS and CDR2 is YYEKEE (reference sequence). The CDR3 has 15 residues. CDR3: CASSFPRGGNTEAFF. The CDR3 nucleotides read TGTGCCAGCAGCTTTCCCCGGGGGGGGAACACTGAAGCTTTCTTT.

This clone was counted once. CDR3 nucleotide sequence: TGTGCCAGTAGTACACAGGGAGGGTCGGGACAGCCCCAGCATTTT. Translated: CASSTQGGSGQPQHF. The chain couples TRBV19 to TRBJ1-5, with D maybe TRBD1 (6 bases). The CDR3 is made up of 15 amino acids. CDR1 is LNHDA, CDR2 SQIVND, per germline (reference sequence). The germline V and J ends were trimmed by 4 bases and 7 bases, with 17 bases remaining between them.

V and J are TRBV29-1 and TRBJ2-5; 7 bases agree with TRBD1. Germline lookup yields CDR1 SQVTM and CDR2 ANQGSEA. Losses at the gene ends were 7 bases for V and 2 bases for J; bases not matched to a gene: 7. CDR3 length: 13 residues. In DNA, the CDR3 is TGCAGCGGTCGCCGGGACAGACAAGAGACCCAGTACTTC. This gives the protein CSGRRDRQETQYF.

This sequence joins TRBV10-1 and TRBJ2-2; tentative D call: TRBD2 (6 bases). Germline V gives CDR1 WNHNN, CDR2 SYGVQD (reference sequence). V shed 8 bases and J shed 1 base, with 14 bases lying between them. The CDR3 runs 15 residues. The CDR3 coding sequence is TGCGCCAGCGGAGCTGCTAGCGTGAACACCGGGGAGCTGTTTTTT. Its translation: CASGAASVNTGELFF.

The genes are TRBV27 and TRBJ1-5; TRBD1 matches at 7 bases. The germline gives CDR1 MNHEY, CDR2 SMNVEV (reference sequence). The length of the CDR3 is 13 residues. Trimming took 5 bases from V and 9 from J; bases not matched to a gene: 7. CDR3 nucleotide sequence: TGTGCCAGCAGTCTCGACAGGGTACGGCCCCAGCATTTT. Its translation: CASSLDRVRPQHF.

The V call is TRBV6-5, the J call TRBJ2-3; 11 nucleotides line up with TRBD2. Trimming took 2 bases from V and 3 from J; bases not matched to a gene: 4. The germline gives CDR1 MNHEY, CDR2 SVGAGI. The CDR3 runs to 16 residues. The CDR3, as DNA: TGTGCCAGCAGTTACGGAAGGACTAGCGGGACAGATACGCAGTATTTT. It specifies CASSYGRTSGTDTQYF.

The chain links TRBV30 to TRBJ1-5; no clear D gene. Germline V gives CDR1 GTSNPN, CDR2 SVGIG (reference sequence). This CDR3 has 12 residues. Trimming took 1 base from V and 3 from J, leaving 4 bases between them. The CDR3, as DNA: TGTGCCTGGAGTGATAACAATCAGCCCCAGCATTTT. This gives the protein CAWSDNNQPQHF.

The sample holds one count of this clone. V and J are TRBV18 and TRBJ2-7, with unresolved D. This CDR3 has 13 amino acids. Germline loops: CDR1 KGHSH, CDR2 LQKENI. V was pared by 2 bases and J by 3 bases, with 8 bases between. DNA of the CDR3: TGTGCCAGCTCACCAGGAGACGGCTACGAGCAGTACTTC. Residues: CASSPGDGYEQYF.

The CDR3: CASGTPRGAYGYTF. The CDR3 bases are TGTGCCAGCGGAACCCCCAGGGGAGCCTATGGCTACACCTTC. The chain couples TRBV27 to TRBJ1-2, with D maybe TRBD1 (6 bases). The CDR3 is 14 residues long. Germline V gene data show CDR1 as MNHEY and CDR2 as SMNVEV (reference sequence). Trimming stripped 8 bases from V and 4 bases from J, with 17 bases between.

The V and J genes are TRBV7-2 and TRBJ2-5, with TRBD1 matching 11 bases. The DNA end is more similar to TRBJ2-7, so the J call may be wrong. In germline, CDR1 is SGHTA, CDR2 FQGNSA. The CDR3 totals 13 residues. CDR3 nucleotides: TGTGCCAGCAGCTACGGGACAGGGGGCGAGCAGTACTTC. This sequence encodes CASSYGTGGEQYF.

The rearrangement uses TRBV3-1 (or the pseudogene TRBV3-2) and TRBJ2-1, with no clear D. CDR1 and CDR2 from the germline V gene are LGHDT and YNNKEL (reference sequence). V was pared by 5 bases and J by 7 bases, with 15 bases between. The CDR3 has 14 amino acids. The CDR3 DNA reads as TGTGCCAGCAGCTTATCGACCCTCGGGAATGAGCAGTTCTTC. Protein sequence: CASSLSTLGNEQFF.

Written as DNA, the CDR3 is TGTGCCAGCAGGATACAGGGGCCCTTTGGCTACACCTTC. Its protein product is CASRIQGPFGYTF. This sequence joins TRBV2 and TRBJ1-2; 7 bases fit TRBD1. The J segment lost 7 bases and the V segment lost 6 bases, leaving 8 bases of the junction unmatched. Germline CDR1 is SNHLY and CDR2 is FYNNEI. The CDR3 covers 13 residues. Full variable domain (outside the CDR3, taken from reference TRBV2 and TRBJ1-2): EPEVTQTPSHQVTQMGQEVILRCVPISNHLYFYWYRQILGQKVEFLVSFYNNEISEKSEIFDDQFSVERPDGSNFTLKIRSTKLEDSAMYFCASRIQGPFGYTFGSGTRLTVV.

The rearrangement joins TRBV3-1 (or the pseudogene TRBV3-2) to TRBJ2-7, with 8 bases matching TRBD2. The CDR3 length is 17 residues. V gave up 4 bases and J gave up 0 bases; unmatched junction bases: 11. Germline V CDR1 and CDR2: LGHDT, YNNKEL (reference sequence). The CDR3 region is CASSRGGGLVSSYEQYF. CDR3 coding DNA: TGTGCCAGCAGCCGAGGAGGGGGACTAGTATCCTCCTACGAGCAGTACTTC.

The gene calls are TRBV11-2 and TRBJ2-2; D is possibly TRBD2 (5 bases). There are 15 residues in the CDR3. V was pared by 1 base and J by 7 bases, with 13 bases between. Germline lookup yields CDR1 SGHAT and CDR2 FQNNGV. Here the CDR3 reads CASSLAGWGIGELFF. CDR3 in DNA: TGTGCCAGCAGCTTAGCGGGGTGGGGAATCGGGGAGCTGTTTTTT.

The rearrangement links TRBV14 to TRBJ1-6, with TRBD1 identical over 7 bases. V gave up 5 bases and J gave up 4 bases; unmatched junction bases: 11. The CDR3 is made up of 17 amino acids. Germline V gives CDR1 SGHDN, CDR2 FVKESK. As DNA, the CDR3 is TGTGCCAGCAGCAGCCGAAAAGGGACAGCTTATAATTCACCCCTCCACTTT. Its protein product is CASSSRKGTAYNSPLHF.

V is TRBV5-4 and J is TRBJ2-7, with D possibly being TRBD2 (5 bases). V was shortened by 5 bases and J by 8 bases, with 14 bases between the two germline ends. This CDR3 has 12 residues. Germline V CDR1 and CDR2: SGHNT, YYREEE (reference sequence). The CDR3 DNA sequence: TGTGCCAGCAGGGGGAGAGCGACTCAGCAGTACTTC. The encoded protein is CASRGRATQQYF.

The V gene is TRBV11-2, the J gene TRBJ2-7; 10 positions agree with TRBD2. Trimming cost V 3 bases and J 3 bases; bases outside gene matches: 5. Germline V gene lookup returns CDR1 SGHAT and CDR2 FQNNGV. The CDR3 extends over 15 amino acids. The CDR3 DNA reads as TGTGCCAGCAGCTTGAGCCTAGCGGGAGTCTACGAGCAGTACTTC. Its protein is CASSLSLAGVYEQYF. The whole variable domain, filled in from reference TRBV11-2 and TRBJ2-7, reads EAGVAQSPRYKIIEKRQSVAFWCNPISGHATLYWYQQILGQGPKLLIQFQNNGVVDDSQLPKDRFSAERLKGVDSTLKIQPAKLEDSAVYLCASSLSLAGVYEQYFGPGTRLTVT.

This chain connects TRBV6-6 to TRBJ2-5, with 7 nucleotides matching TRBD1. This CDR3 contains 13 residues. V lost 5 bases to trimming and J lost 2 bases; unmatched junction nucleotides: 2. The V gene's germline CDR1 is MNHNY and CDR2 SVGAGI (reference sequence). In DNA, the CDR3 is TGTGCCAGCAGTCCGGGACAGCAAGAGACCCAGTACTTC. Translated, it gives CASSPGQQETQYF.

The chain combines TRBV18 with TRBJ2-3; perhaps TRBD2 as D (5 bases). Germline assignment: CDR1 KGHSH and CDR2 LQKENI. The CDR3 extends over 13 amino acids. The V end lost 4 bases, the J end lost 2 bases, and 7 bases lay between the germline ends. CDR3 protein: CASSQDFTDTQYF. CDR3 bases: TGTGCCAGCTCACAGGACTTCACAGATACGCAGTATTTT.

A single count supports this clone. The gene calls are TRBV27 and TRBJ1-6; 7 nucleotides align to TRBD1. J gave up 10 bases and V 5 bases, and 8 bases lay outside the gene matches. This CDR3 is built from 14 residues. In germline, CDR1 is MNHEY, CDR2 SMNVEV (reference sequence). CDR3 sequence (DNA): TGTGCCAGCAGTGGGGATAGGGGGCGGTCACCCCTCCACTTT. Translating it yields CASSGDRGRSPLHF.